This is a list of T cell receptor beta chains from one sample in a study of blood T cell repertoires in COVID-19. Libraries were prepared by immunoSEQ multiplex PCR; TCRdb keeps only in-frame clonotypes and omits some of them. The repertoire includes a few hundred thousand clones, 84% of them detected once, and 6.8% sits in the top ten. Sequenced sample: PBMCs or T cells enriched from blood (not recorded which). The receptors originated from a woman aged 35 to 49 who had recovered from COVID-19. Each CDR3 is given with its conserved first and last residue. The order of the fields is CDR3 length, V gene, J gene, D gene, clone size, CDR3 protein, CDR3 DNA. The D gene is left open where the match is weak. A row's size may be missing; if present it is once, few, many or a size class.

12	TRBV10-2	TRBJ1-2	TRBD1	-	CASSGQGDGYTF	TGCGCCAGCAGTGGACAGGGGGATGGCTACACCTTC
13	TRBV18	TRBJ1-6	-	-	CASSPGQGSPLHF	TGTGCCAGCTCACCAGGGCAGGGGTCACCCCTCCACTTT
15	TRBV27	TRBJ2-7	TRBD2	-	CASSFMGGNSYEQYF	TGTGCCAGCAGTTTTATGGGAGGGAACTCCTACGAGCAGTACTTC
17	TRBV3-1/TRBV3-2	TRBJ1-2	-	-	CASSQGWGGVASYGYTF	TGTGCCAGCAGCCAAGGATGGGGGGGCGTAGCGTCCTATGGCTACACCTTC
14	TRBV7-2	TRBJ2-2	-	-	CASSLEPGTGELFF	TGTGCCAGCAGCTTAGAACCGGGGACCGGGGAGCTGTTTTTT
13	TRBV10-3	TRBJ1-2	-	-	CAISDSTGYGYTF	TGTGCCATCAGTGATTCTACAGGGTACGGCTACACCTTC
11	TRBV20-1	TRBJ2-7	-	-	CSALSYYEQYF	TGCAGTGCTCTATCATACTACGAGCAGTACTTC
16	TRBV7-2	TRBJ1-6	TRBD1	-	CASSSAPAGGVSPLHF	TGTGCCAGCAGCTCCGCCCCGGCAGGGGGCGTTTCACCCCTCCACTTT
15	TRBV19	TRBJ2-6	-	-	CASSIIYSGANVLTF	TGTGCCAGTAGTATTATCTACTCTGGGGCCAACGTCCTGACTTTC
14	TRBV15	TRBJ1-4	TRBD1	-	CATRRGQANEKLFF	TGTGCCACCAGGAGGGGACAGGCTAATGAAAAACTGTTTTTT
12	TRBV3-1/TRBV3-2	TRBJ1-4	-	-	CASSQQGEKLFF	TGTGCCAGCAGCCAACAGGGCGAAAAACTGTTTTTT
15	TRBV19	TRBJ2-3	TRBD1	-	CASSDGTGNPDTQYF	TGTGCCAGTAGCGACGGGACAGGGAACCCAGATACGCAGTATTTT
17	TRBV20-1	TRBJ2-5	TRBD2	-	CSASWGLAGSVGETQYF	TGCAGTGCTAGTTGGGGACTAGCGGGATCCGTCGGGGAGACCCAGTACTTC
15	TRBV2	TRBJ2-1	TRBD2	-	CASLIVSGKVNEQFF	TGTGCCAGCTTGATCGTGAGCGGGAAAGTAAATGAGCAGTTCTTC
12	TRBV6-6	TRBJ2-5	-	-	CATRGVQETQYF	TGTGCCACCCGGGGAGTCCAAGAGACCCAGTACTTC
17	TRBV15	TRBJ2-3	-	-	CATSREGAGLGTDTQYF	TGTGCCACCAGCAGAGAGGGGGCGGGCCTTGGCACAGATACGCAGTATTTT
18	TRBV19	TRBJ2-2	-	-	CASSTITTGQSNTGELFF	TGTGCCAGTAGTACCATAACCACAGGGCAATCGAACACCGGGGAGCTGTTTTTT
15	TRBV4-3	TRBJ1-2	-	-	CASSQNLRRNYGYTF	TGCGCCAGCAGCCAAAATCTCAGAAGAAACTATGGCTACACCTTC
13	TRBV12-3/TRBV12-4	TRBJ1-2	TRBD1	-	CASSLGQIYGYTF	TGTGCCAGCAGTTTGGGACAGATCTATGGCTACACCTTC
15	TRBV5-4	TRBJ2-3	TRBD2	-	CASSGLAGGTDTQYF	TGTGCCAGCAGCGGACTAGCGGGGGGCACAGATACGCAGTATTTT
16	TRBV19	TRBJ2-1	TRBD1	-	CASSISHGTASHEQFF	TGTGCCAGTAGTATCAGTCACGGGACAGCCTCTCATGAGCAGTTCTTC
12	TRBV24-1	TRBJ1-4	-	-	CATSDRGEKLFF	TGTGCCACCAGTGATAGAGGGGAAAAACTGTTTTTT
15	TRBV6-1	TRBJ1-5	-	-	CASSELIHFNQPQHF	TGTGCCAGCAGTGAACTTATCCACTTTAATCAGCCCCAGCATTTT
14	TRBV12-5	TRBJ1-2	TRBD1	once	CASALDRPNYGYTF	TGTGCTAGTGCCTTGGACAGGCCTAACTATGGCTACACCTTC
15	TRBV7-2	TRBJ1-2	TRBD1	-	CASSLREPGGSGYTF	TGTGCCAGCAGCCTCCGGGAGCCAGGGGGCTCTGGCTACACCTTC
12	TRBV6-6	TRBJ2-1	-	-	CASTGSSDEQFF	TGTGCCAGCACTGGTAGTTCCGATGAGCAGTTCTTC
14	TRBV10-1	TRBJ1-1	-	-	CASSDGGLDTEAFF	TGCGCCAGCAGTGATGGGGGCCTGGACACTGAAGCTTTCTTT